The clone carrying this TCR beta chain came up a few times. The antigen is not known. The sample comes from a study of T cell repertoires in cytomegalovirus infection. Across the study: In public TCR beta signatures, there were indications of both CMV infection and matching HLA type.

Study conclusions and caveats: The cumulative frequency of public TCR beta families distinguished individuals who carried CMV together with the relevant HLA. Ex vivo responses were dominated by HLA-C-restricted CMV-specific TCR beta clonotypes.

The germline gives CDR1 MDHEN, CDR2 SYDVKM. Trimming shortened V by 9 bases and J by 7 bases, and 12 bases separated the two germline ends. This CDR3 comprises 11 residues. One entry per CDR3 protein results from TCRdb running MiXCR on the reads. This sample carries around 300,000 distinct CDR3 sequences, more than 8% of them seen once, and the ten largest clones take 4.3%. The sample was PBMCs. This TCR came from a human donor in good health (CMV status not recorded). Some clones in this sample may be carry-over from other donors' samples. The chain employs TRBV28 and TRBJ1-1; D may be TRBD1 (5 bases). CDR3 residues: CASVLGVEAFF. The DNA of the CDR3 is TGTGCCAGTGTACTAGGGGTTGAAGCTTTCTTT.